These 8 T cell receptor beta chains were sequenced from one sample in a study of long-term antiretroviral therapy in people with HIV. A v3.0 immunoSEQ assay was performed at survey level. TCRdb's table, derived via immunoSEQ multiplex PCR, lists solely in-frame clones and lacks some. The repertoire consists of about 29,000 clones, with 75% to 90% occurring once and the leading ten covering 12% to 15%. This material consisted of unsorted PBMCs, taken 2.9 years after starting antiretroviral therapy. The receptors stem from a man aged 45-65 years with HIV.

The V and J genes are TRBV28 and TRBJ1-1; the match to TRBD1 covers 9 bases. Trimming cost V 7 bases and J 5 bases; bases outside gene matches: 8. The CDR3 has 14 amino acids. Germline assignment: CDR1 MDHEN and CDR2 SYDVKM. The CDR3 DNA sequence: TGTGCCAGCAACCCCGGGACAGGGTATACTGAAGCTTTCTTT. Amino acids: CASNPGTGYTEAFF. The entire variable domain, with the rest obtained from reference TRBV28 and TRBJ1-1, is as follows: DVKVTQSSRYLVKRTGEKVFLECVQDMDHENMFWYRQDPGLGLRLIYFSYDVKMKEKGDIPEGYSVSREKKERFSLILESASTNQTSMYLCASNPGTGYTEAFFGQGTRLTVV.

The gene calls are TRBV6-5 and TRBJ2-6; D not resolved. This CDR3 is 16 amino acids long. From germline, CDR1 is MNHEY and CDR2 SVGAGI. The ends were cut back, 0 bases at V and 4 bases at J, with 10 bases in the middle. In nucleotides, the CDR3 is TGTGCCAGCAGTTACTCTTGGACGCCCGGGGCCAACGTCCTGACTTTC. It is translated as CASSYSWTPGANVLTF.

This rearrangement joins TRBV4-3 to TRBJ2-1, with D possibly being TRBD1 (6 bases). V was trimmed by 1 base and J by 2 bases, leaving 9 bases between them. From germline, CDR1 is LGHNA and CDR2 YSLEER. CDR3 length equals 15 residues. In nucleotides, the CDR3 is TGCGCCAGCAGCCAAGTGGGGGCCCCCTACAATGAGCAGTTCTTC. Encoded protein: CASSQVGAPYNEQFF.

The genes are TRBV7-3 and TRBJ2-1; TRBD2 matches at 7 bases. The CDR3 is 15 amino acids. With 4 bases clipped from V and 3 bases from J, the junction kept 6 bases outside the gene matches. Per germline, CDR1 SGHTA and CDR2 FQGTGA. The CDR3 loop reads CASSSRGGNYNEQFF. CDR3 nucleotide sequence: TGTGCCAGCAGCTCCCGGGGAGGGAACTACAATGAGCAGTTCTTC.

This clone has only one observation. The rearrangement uses TRBV6-5 and TRBJ2-2; TRBD1 matches at 9 bases. The CDR3 sequence is 13 residues long. CDR1 MNHEY and CDR2 SVGAGI come from the germline V gene. V gave up 6 bases and J gave up 5 bases; unmatched junction bases: 1. The CDR3 is CASRGQGTGELFF. CDR3 coding DNA: TGTGCCAGCAGGGGACAGGGAACCGGGGAGCTGTTTTTT.

V is TRBV7-2 and J is TRBJ2-3; D remains ambiguous. Trimming left V 7 bases short and J 5 bases short, with 19 bases between. Germline V CDR1 and CDR2: SGHTA, FQGNSA. The CDR3 has 15 residues. DNA for the CDR3: TGTGCCAGCATTAAAACATCCAACCCGGGAGATACGCAGTATTTT. This encodes CASIKTSNPGDTQYF. Filled out from reference TRBV7-2 and TRBJ2-3, the complete variable domain reads GAGVSQSPSNKVTEKGKDVELRCDPISGHTALYWYRQSLGQGLEFLIYFQGNSAPDKSGLPSDRFSAERTGGSVSTLTIQRTQQEDSAVYLCASIKTSNPGDTQYFGPGTRLTVL.

The V gene is TRBV6-5, the J gene TRBJ2-3; D might be TRBD2 (5 bases). V was shortened by 6 bases and J by 7 bases, with 8 bases between the two germline ends. The CDR3 contains 11 residues. Germline CDR1 and CDR2: MNHEY and SVGAGI. The CDR3 DNA reads TGTGCCAGCAGAGAGGGTTATACGCAGTATTTT. This gives the protein CASREGYTQYF.

The V call is TRBV30, the J call TRBJ2-7, with D possibly matching TRBD2 (5 bases). Deletions cut 8 bases from V and 3 bases from J, with 14 bases between. The germline V gene has CDR1 GTSNPN and CDR2 SVGIG (reference sequence). The CDR3 sequence is 12 residues long. The CDR3 nucleotides read TGTGCCGGACGGGATACCCTCTACGAGCAGTACTTC. It yields the protein CAGRDTLYEQYF.